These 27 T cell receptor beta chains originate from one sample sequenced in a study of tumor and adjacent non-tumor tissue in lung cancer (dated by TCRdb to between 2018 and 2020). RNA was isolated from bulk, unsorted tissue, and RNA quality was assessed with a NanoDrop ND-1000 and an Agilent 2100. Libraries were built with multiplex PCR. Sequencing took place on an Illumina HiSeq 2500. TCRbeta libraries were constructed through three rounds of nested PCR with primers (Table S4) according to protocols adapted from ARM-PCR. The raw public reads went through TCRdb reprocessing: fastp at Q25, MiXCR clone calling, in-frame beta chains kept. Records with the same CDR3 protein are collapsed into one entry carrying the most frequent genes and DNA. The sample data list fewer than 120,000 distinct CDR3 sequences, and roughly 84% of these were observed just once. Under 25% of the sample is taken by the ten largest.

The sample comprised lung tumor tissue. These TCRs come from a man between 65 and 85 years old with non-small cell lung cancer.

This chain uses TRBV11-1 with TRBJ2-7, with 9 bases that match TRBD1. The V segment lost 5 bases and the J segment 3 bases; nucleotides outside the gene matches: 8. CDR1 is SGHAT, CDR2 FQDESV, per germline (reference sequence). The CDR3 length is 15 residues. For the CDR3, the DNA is TGTGCCAGCAGCGAACGAGAGACAGGGGGCTACGAGCAGTACTTC. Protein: CASSERETGGYEQYF.

CDR3 coding DNA: TGCAGTGCTAGATCTAACTCCAGGGCCGGGGAGACCCAGTACTTC. Its protein is CSARSNSRAGETQYF. V is TRBV20-1 and J is TRBJ2-5, with D possibly TRBD1 on 5 matching bases. The CDR3 extends over 15 amino acids. From germline, CDR1 is DFQATT and CDR2 SNEGSKA (reference sequence). Trimming took off 2 bases at V and 5 bases at J, with 18 bases between the two ends.

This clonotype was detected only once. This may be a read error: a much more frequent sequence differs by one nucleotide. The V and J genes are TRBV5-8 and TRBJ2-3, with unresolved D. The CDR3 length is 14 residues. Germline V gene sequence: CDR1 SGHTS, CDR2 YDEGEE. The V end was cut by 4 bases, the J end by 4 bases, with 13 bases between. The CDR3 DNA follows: TGTGCCAGCAGCCTGATTATGGTTTCAGATACGCAGTATTTT. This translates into CASSLIMVSDTQYF.

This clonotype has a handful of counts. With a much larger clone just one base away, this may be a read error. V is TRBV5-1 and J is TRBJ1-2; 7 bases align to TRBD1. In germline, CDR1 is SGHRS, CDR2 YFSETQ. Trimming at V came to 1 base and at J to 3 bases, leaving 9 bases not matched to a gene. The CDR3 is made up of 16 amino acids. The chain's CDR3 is CASSLRPGQPHYGYTF. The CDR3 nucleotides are TGCGCCAGCAGCTTGCGACCGGGACAGCCCCACTATGGCTACACCTTC.

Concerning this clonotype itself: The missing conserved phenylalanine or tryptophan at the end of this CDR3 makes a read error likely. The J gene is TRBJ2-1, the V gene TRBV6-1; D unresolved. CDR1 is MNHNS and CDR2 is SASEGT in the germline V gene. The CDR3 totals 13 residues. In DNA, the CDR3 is TGTGCCAGCAATGTCTGGAGAAAGAATGACCAGTTCTAC. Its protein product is CASNVWRKNDQFY.

The CDR3 DNA follows: TGCAGCGTTAAAGGATACGTTAAGGGCCATACTAACTATGGCTACACCTTC. Translated: CSVKGYVKGHTNYGYTF. The chain employs TRBV29-1 and TRBJ1-2; no clear D gene. The germline V and J ends were trimmed by 5 bases and 0 bases, with 22 bases remaining between them. Germline CDR1 is SQVTM and CDR2 is ANQGSEA. The CDR3 is made up of 17 amino acids. The full variable domain, its missing parts supplied by reference TRBV29-1 and TRBJ1-2, is SAVISQKPSRDICQRGTSLTIQCQVDSQVTMMFWYRQQPGQSLTLIATANQGSEATYESGFVIDKFPISRPNLTFSTLTVSNMSPEDSSIYLCSVKGYVKGHTNYGYTFGSGTRLTVV.

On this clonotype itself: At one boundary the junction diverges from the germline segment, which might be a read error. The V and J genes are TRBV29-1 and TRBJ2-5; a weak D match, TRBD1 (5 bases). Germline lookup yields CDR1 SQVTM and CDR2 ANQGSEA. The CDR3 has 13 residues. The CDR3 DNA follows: TGCAGGGTGGCCAACAGGTTCCAAGATACCCAGTACTTC. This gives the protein CRVANRFQDTQYF.

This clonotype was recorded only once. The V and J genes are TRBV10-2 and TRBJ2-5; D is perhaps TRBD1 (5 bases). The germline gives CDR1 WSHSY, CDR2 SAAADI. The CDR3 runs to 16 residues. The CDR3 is CVTQGCATRGGETQYF. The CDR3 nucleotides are TGCGTCACCCAGGGATGTGCAACAAGGGGTGGGGAGACCCAGTACTTC.

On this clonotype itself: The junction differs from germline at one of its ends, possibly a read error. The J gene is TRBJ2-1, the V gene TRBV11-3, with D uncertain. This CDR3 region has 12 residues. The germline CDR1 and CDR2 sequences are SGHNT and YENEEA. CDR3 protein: CASSLDYGAHFF. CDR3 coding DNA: TGTGCCAGCAGTTTAGATTACGGTGCGCATTTCTTC.

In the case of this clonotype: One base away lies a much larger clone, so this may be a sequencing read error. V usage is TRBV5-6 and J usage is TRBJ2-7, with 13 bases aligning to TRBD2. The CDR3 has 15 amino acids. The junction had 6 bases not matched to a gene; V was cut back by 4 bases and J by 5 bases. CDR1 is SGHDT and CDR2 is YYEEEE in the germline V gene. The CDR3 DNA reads TGTGCCAGCAGCCTGGGGACTAGCGGGGTCAACGAGCAGTACTTC. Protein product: CASSLGTSGVNEQYF. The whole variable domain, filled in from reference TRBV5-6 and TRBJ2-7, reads DAGVTQSPTHLIKTRGQQVTLRCSPKSGHDTVSWYQQALGQGPQFIFQYYEEEERQRGNFPDRFSGHQFPNYSSELNVNALLLGDSALYLCASSLGTSGVNEQYFGPGTRLTVT.

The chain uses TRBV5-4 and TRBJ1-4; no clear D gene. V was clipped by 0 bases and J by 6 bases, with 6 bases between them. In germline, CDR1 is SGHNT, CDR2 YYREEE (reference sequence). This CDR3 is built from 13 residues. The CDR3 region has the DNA TGTGCCAGCAGCTTGGTGATTGATGAAAAACTGTTTTTT. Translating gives CASSLVIDEKLFF.

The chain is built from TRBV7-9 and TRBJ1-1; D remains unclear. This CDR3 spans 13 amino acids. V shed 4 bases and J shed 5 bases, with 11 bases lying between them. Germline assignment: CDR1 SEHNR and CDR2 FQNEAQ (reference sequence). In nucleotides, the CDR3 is TGTGCCAGCAGCTCAGCCGGAGAGACTGAAGCTTTCTTT. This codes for CASSSAGETEAFF.

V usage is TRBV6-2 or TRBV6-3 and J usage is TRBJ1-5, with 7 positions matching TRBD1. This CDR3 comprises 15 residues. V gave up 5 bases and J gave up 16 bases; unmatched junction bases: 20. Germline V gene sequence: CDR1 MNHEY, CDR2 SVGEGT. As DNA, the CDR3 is TGTGCCAGCAGTCGACAGGGAGTGGGGAATCAGCCCCGACATTTT. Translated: CASSRQGVGNQPRHF.

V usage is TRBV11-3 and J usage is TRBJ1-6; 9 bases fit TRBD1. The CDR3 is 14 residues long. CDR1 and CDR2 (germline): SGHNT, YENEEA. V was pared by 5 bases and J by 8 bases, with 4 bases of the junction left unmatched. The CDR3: CASSHGTGYSPLHF. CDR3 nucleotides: TGTGCCAGCAGCCACGGGACAGGGTATTCACCCCTCCACTTT.

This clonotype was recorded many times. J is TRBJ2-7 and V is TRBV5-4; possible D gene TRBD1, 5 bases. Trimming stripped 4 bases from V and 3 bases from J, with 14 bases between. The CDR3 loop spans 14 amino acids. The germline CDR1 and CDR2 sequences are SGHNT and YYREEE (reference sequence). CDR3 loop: CASSALGRDYEQYF. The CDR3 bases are TGTGCCAGCAGCGCGCTCGGCAGGGACTACGAGCAGTACTTC.

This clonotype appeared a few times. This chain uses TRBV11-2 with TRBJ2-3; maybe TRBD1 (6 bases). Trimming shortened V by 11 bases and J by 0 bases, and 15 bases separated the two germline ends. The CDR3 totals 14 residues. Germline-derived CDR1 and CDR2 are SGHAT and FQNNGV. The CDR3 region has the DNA TGTGCCGGAAAGAGACAGGCTAGCACAGATACGCAGTATTTT. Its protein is CAGKRQASTDTQYF.

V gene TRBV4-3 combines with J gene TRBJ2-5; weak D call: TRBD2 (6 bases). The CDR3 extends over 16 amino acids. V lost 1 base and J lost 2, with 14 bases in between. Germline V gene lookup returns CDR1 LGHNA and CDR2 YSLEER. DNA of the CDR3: TGCGCCAGCAGCCAAGCTGGAGGGGTGCAACAAGAGACCCAGTACTTC. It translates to CASSQAGGVQQETQYF.

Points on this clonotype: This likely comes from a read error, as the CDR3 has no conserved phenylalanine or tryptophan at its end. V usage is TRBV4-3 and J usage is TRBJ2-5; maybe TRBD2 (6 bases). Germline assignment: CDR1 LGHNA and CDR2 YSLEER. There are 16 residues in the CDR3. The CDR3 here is CVSSQTGGVGQETQYL. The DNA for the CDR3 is TGCGTCAGCAGCCAAACCGGAGGGGTGGGACAAGAGACCCAGTACCTC.

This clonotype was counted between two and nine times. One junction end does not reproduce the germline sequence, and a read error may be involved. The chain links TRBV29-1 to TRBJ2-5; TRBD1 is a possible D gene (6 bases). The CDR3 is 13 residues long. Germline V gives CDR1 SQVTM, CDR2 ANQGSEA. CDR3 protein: CSVADRFQDTQYF. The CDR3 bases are TGCAGCGTGGCCGACAGGTTTCAAGATACCCAGTACTTT.

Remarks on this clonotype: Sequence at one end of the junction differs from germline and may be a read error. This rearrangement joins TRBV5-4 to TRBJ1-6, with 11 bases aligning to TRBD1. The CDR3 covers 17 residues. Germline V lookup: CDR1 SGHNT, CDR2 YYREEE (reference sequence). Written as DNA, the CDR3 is TGTGCCAGCAACACCGGGACAGGGGGAGGGATTAATTCACCCCCCCACTTT. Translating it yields CASNTGTGGGINSPPHF.

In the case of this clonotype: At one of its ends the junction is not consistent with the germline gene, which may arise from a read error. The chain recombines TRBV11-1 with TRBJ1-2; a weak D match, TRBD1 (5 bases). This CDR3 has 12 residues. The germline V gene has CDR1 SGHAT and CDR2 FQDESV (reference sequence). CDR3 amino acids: CARSLYRYGYAF. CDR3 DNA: TGTGCCAGGAGCTTATACAGGTATGGCTACGCCTTC.

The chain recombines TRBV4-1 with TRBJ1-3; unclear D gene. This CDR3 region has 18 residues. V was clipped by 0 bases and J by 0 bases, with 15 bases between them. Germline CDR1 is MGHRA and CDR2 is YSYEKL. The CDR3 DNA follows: TGCGCCAGCAGCCAAGATCAGCAAGGGCCAAGCTCTGGAAACACCATATATTTT. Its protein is CASSQDQQGPSSGNTIYF.

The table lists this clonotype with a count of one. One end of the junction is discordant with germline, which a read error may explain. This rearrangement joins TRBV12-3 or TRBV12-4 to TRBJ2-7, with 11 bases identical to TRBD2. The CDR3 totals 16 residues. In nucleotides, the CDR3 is TGTGCCTGCAGTCTAACAACTAGCGGGAGTGTCAACGAGCAGTACTTC. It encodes CACSLTTSGSVNEQYF.

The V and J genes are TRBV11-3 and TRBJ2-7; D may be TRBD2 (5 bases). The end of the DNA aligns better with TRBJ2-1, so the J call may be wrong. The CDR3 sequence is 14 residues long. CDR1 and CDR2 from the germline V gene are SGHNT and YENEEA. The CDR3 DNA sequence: TGTGCCAGCAGCTTGCCGGCGGGCTCGTACGAGCAGTTCTTC. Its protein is CASSLPAGSYEQFF.

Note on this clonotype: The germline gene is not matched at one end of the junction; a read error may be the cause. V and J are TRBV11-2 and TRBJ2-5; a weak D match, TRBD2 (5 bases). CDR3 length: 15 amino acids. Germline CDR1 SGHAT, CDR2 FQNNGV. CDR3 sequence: CASNLRGSVQETQYF. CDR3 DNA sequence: TGTGCCAGCAACTTAAGAGGGTCGGTCCAAGAGACCCAGTACTTC.

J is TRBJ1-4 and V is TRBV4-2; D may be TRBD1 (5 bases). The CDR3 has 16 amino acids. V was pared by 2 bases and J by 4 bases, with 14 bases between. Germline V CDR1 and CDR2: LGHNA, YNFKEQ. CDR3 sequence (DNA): TGTGCCAGCAGCCAAACCGGACGGGGCTTTAATGAAAAACTGTTTTTT. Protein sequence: CASSQTGRGFNEKLFF.

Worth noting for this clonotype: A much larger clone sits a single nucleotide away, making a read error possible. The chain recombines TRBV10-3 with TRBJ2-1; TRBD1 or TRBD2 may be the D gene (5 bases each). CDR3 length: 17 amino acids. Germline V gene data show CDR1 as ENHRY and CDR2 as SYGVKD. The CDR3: CTIRPTLGVERENEQFF. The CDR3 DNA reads TGTACCATCAGACCGACCCTGGGGGTAGAAAGGGAAAATGAGCAGTTCTTC.